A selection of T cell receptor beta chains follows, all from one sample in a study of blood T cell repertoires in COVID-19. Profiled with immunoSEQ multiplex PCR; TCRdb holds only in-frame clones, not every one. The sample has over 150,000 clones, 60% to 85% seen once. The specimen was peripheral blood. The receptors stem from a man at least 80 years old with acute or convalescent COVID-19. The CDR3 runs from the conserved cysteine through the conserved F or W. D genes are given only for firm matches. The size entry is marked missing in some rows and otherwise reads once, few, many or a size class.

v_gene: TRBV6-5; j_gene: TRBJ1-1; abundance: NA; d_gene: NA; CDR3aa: CASYPHRDTPEAFF; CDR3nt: TGTGCCAGCTACCCACACCGGGACACCCCTGAAGCTTTCTTT
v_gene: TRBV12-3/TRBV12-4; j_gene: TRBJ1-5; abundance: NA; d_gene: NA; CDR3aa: CASSLRGNQPQHF; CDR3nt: TGTGCCAGCAGTTTACGGGGCAATCAGCCCCAGCATTTT
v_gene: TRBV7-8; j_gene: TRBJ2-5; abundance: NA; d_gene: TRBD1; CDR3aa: CASSRGQGQETQYF; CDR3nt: TGTGCCAGCAGCCGGGGACAGGGCCAAGAGACCCAGTACTTC
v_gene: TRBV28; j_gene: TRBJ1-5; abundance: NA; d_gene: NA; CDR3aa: CASLSPGRVIRPQHF; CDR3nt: TGTGCCAGCCTATCCCCGGGGAGGGTTATTCGGCCCCAGCATTTT
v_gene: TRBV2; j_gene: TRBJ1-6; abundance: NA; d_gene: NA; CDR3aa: CASSPRLISPNSPLHF; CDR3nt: TGTGCCAGCAGCCCACGGTTGATATCTCCTAATTCACCCCTCCACTTT
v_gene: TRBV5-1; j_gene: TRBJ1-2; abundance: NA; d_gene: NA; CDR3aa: CASSLAGVDGYTF; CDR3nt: TGCGCCAGCAGCTTGGCAGGGGTCGATGGCTACACCTTC
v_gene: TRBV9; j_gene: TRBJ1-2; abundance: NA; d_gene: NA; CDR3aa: CASSVGQINYGYTF; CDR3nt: TGTGCCAGCAGCGTAGGCCAGATTAACTATGGCTACACCTTC
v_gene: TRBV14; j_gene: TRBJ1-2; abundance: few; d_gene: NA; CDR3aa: CASSQRSAGGGYGYTF; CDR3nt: TGTGCCAGCAGCCAAAGAAGCGCGGGAGGAGGTTATGGCTACACCTTC
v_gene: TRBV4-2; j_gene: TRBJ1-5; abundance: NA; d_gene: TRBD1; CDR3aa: CASSLWGQGNQPQHF; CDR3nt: TGTGCCAGCAGTCTCTGGGGACAGGGGAATCAGCCCCAGCATTTT
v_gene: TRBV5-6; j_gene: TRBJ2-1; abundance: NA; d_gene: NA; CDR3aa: CASSFGGDNEQFF; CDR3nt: TGTGCCAGCAGCTTCGGCGGTGACAATGAGCAGTTCTTC
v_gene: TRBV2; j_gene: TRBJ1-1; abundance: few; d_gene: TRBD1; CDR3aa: CASSHRQGRVLAEAFF; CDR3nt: TGTGCCAGCAGCCATCGACAGGGGAGGGTGTTGGCTGAAGCTTTCTTT
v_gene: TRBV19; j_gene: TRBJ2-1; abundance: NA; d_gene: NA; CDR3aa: CASTSPGYNEQFF; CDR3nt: TGTGCCAGTACCTCCCCGGGCTACAATGAGCAGTTCTTC
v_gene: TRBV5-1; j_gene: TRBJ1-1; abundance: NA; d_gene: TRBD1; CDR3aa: CASSLQGMNTEAFF; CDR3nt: TGCGCCAGCAGCCTACAGGGGATGAACACTGAAGCTTTCTTT
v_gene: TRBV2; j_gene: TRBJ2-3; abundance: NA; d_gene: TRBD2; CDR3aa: CASSTRSSGGIDTQYF; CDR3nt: TGTGCCAGCAGTACACGATCTAGCGGGGGGATAGATACGCAGTATTTT
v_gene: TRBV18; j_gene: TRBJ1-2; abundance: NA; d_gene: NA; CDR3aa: CASSNQVGGYTF; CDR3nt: TGTGCCAGCTCTAACCAGGTGGGCGGCTACACCTTC
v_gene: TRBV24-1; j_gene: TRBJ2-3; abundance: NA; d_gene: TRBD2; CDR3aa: CATTPVRLAGDTQYF; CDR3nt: TGTGCCACCACCCCTGTTAGGCTAGCGGGAGATACGCAGTATTTT
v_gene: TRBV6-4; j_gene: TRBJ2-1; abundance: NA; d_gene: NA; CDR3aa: CASSLDSSYNEQFF; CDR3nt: TGTGCCAGCAGTTTGGACAGTTCCTACAATGAGCAGTTCTTC
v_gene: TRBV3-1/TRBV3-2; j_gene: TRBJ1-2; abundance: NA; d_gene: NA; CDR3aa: CASTIGSYGYTF; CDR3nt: TGTGCCAGCACCATAGGGAGCTATGGCTACACCTTC
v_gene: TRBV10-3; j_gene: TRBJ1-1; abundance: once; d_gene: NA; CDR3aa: CAIGQTNTEAFF; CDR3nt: TGTGCCATCGGACAAACTAACACTGAAGCTTTCTTT
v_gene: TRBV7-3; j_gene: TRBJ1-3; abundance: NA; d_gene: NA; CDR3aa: CASSLTGESGNTIYF; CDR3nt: TGTGCCAGCAGCTTGACAGGCGAATCTGGAAACACCATATATTTT
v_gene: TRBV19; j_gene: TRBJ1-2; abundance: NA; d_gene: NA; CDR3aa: CASIPRTGMDRGYTF; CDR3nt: TGTGCCAGTATCCCGCGTACAGGTATGGACCGTGGCTACACCTTC
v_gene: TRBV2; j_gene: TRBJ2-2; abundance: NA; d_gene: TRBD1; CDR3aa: CASRRQGDGELFF; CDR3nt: TGTGCCAGCCGACGACAGGGGGACGGGGAGCTGTTTTTT
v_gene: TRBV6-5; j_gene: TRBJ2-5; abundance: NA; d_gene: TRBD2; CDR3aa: CASSPASGGRETQYF; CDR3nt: TGTGCCAGCAGTCCCGCTAGCGGGGGGCGGGAGACCCAGTACTTC
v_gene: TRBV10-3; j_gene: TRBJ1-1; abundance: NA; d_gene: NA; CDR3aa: CAITGGGEEGSTEAFF; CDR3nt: TGTGCCATCACCGGGGGAGGGGAGGAGGGAAGCACTGAAGCTTTCTTT
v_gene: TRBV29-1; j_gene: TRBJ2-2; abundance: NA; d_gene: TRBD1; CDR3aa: CSVQGVGNTGELFF; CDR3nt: TGCAGCGTCCAGGGGGTCGGGAACACCGGGGAGCTGTTTTTT
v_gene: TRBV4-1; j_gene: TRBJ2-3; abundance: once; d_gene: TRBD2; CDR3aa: CASSQRGGATDTQYF; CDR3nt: TGCGCCAGCAGCCAACGCGGGGGGGCGACAGATACGCAGTATTTT
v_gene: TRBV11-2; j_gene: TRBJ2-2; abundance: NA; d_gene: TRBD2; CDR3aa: CANPRGGRNTGELFF; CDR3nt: TGTGCCAACCCTCGGGGGGGGCGGAACACCGGGGAGCTGTTTTTT
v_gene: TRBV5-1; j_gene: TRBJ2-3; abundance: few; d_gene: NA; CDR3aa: CASSPAGDTQYF; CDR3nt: TGCGCCAGCTCCCCGGCAGGAGATACGCAGTATTTT
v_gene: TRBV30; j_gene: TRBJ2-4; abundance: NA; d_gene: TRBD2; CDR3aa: CAWSGASGRAKNIQYF; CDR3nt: TGTGCCTGGAGTGGGGCTAGCGGGCGAGCCAAAAACATTCAGTACTTC
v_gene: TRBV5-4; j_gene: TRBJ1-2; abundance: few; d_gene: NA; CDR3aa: CASSPQGVYGYTF; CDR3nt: TGTGCCAGCAGCCCACAGGGAGTCTATGGCTACACCTTC
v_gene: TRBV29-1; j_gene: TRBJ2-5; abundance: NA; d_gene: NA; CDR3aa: CSYGESRTETQYF; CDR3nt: TGCAGCTATGGGGAGAGCAGGACGGAGACCCAGTACTTC
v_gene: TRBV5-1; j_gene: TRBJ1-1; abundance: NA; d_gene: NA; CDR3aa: CASGVQDMNTEAFF; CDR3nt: TGCGCCAGCGGGGTCCAGGACATGAACACTGAAGCTTTCTTT